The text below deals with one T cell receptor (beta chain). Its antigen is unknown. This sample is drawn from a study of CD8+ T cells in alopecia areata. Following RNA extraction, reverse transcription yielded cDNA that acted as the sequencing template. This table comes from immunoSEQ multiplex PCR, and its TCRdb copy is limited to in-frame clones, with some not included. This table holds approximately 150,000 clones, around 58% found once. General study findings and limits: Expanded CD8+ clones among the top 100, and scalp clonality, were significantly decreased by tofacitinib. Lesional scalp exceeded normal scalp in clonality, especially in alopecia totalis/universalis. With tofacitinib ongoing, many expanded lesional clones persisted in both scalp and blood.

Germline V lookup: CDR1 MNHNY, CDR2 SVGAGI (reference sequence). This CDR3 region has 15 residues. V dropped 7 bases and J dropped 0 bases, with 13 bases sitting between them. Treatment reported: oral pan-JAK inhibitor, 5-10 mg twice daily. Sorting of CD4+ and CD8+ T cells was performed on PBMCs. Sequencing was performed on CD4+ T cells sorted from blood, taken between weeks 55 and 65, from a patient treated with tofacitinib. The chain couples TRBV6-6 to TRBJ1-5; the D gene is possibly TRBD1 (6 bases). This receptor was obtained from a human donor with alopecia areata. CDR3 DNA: TGTGCCAGCAATAGGCAGGGGTATAGCAATCAGCCCCAGCATTTT. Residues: CASNRQGYSNQPQHF.